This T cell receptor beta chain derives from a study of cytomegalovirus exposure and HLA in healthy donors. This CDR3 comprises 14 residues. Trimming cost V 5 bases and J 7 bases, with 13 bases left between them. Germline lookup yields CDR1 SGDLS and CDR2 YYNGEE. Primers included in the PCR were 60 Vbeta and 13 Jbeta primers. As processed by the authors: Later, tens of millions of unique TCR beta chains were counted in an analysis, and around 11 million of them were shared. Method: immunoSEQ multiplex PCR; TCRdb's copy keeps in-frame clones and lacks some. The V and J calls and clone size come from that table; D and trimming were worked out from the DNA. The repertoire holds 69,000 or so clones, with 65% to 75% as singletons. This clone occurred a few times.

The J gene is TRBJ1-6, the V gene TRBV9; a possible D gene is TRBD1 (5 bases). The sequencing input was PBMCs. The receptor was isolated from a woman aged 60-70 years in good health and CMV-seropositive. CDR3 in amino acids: CASSPGGVNSPLHF. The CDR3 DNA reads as TGTGCCAGCAGTCCGGGGGGGGTGAATTCACCCCTCCACTTT.